Included here is one T cell receptor beta chain sequence, with context. Its antigen is unknown. This sample is part of a study of T-cell memory formation after mild COVID-19. Study summary: TCR clusters were mostly confined to one donor each.

Points from the study as a whole: CD4+ contracting clones lay mainly in CM and EM, CD8+ ones in EMRA. The appearance of some responding clones in pre-infection memory suggested that cross-reactive memory joined.

cDNA libraries for TCR alpha and TCR beta, carrying sample barcodes and UMIs, came from 5'RACE with constant-segment primers. TCRdb independently ran MiXCR on the 5' RACE reads; one entry per CDR3 protein. Of around 320,000 distinct CDR3 sequences in the sample, under 30% were seen once. In germline, CDR1 is SGHDN, CDR2 FVKESK. CDR3 length: 16 amino acids. V lost 4 bases and J lost 0, with 15 bases in between. The source material was PBMCs or a T cell subset sorted from them (not recorded which). V usage is TRBV14 and J usage is TRBJ1-1; possible D gene TRBD1, 6 bases. This sequence was found in an adult woman who had mild COVID-19 (a few samples of this study predate the infection). Cell type and time point are not known. In nucleotides, the CDR3 is TGTGCCAGCAGCCCCACTCTCGACAGGCTGAACACTGAAGCTTTCTTT. It translates to CASSPTLDRLNTEAFF.